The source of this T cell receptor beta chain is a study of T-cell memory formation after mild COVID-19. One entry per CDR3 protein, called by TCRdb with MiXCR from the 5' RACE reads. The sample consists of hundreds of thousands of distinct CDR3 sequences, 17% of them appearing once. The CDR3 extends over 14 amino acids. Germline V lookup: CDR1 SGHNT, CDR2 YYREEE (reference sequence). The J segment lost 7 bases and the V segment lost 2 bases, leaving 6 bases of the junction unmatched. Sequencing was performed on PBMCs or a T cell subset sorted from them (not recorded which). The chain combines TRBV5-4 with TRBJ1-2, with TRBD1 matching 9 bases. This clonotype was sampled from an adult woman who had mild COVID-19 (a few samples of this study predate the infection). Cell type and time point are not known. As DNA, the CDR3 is TGTGCCAGCAGCTTCCGGGACAGGGTTTCTGGCTACACCTTC. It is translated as CASSFRDRVSGYTF.